This T cell receptor beta chain came from a study of Ad26.COV2.S vaccination and SARS-CoV-2 variants. Turning to the study itself: Participants got Ad26.COV2.S intramuscularly, once or twice 56 days apart.

The CDR3 is 14 residues long. Germline lookup yields CDR1 SEHNR and CDR2 FQNEAQ (reference sequence). Whole-study results and caveats: Vaccine recipients and placebo recipients showed similar non-spike TCR breadth.

Notes on this clone: Antigen unknown. A read error may account for a junction end that differs from germline. Other DNA variants within this sample encode the same CDR3.

Sample treatment: about 20 received Ad26.COV2.S at low or high dose, single or two shots; roughly five received placebo; per-sample allocation not given. Sampling took place 63 days after the first vaccine or placebo injection. The shot given was an Ad26 vector that makes Wuhan-strain SARS-CoV-2 spike. The table came from immunoSEQ multiplex PCR; TCRdb's copy has only in-frame clones and leaves some out. The sample carries some 480,000 clones, around 88% recorded once. This clonotype originated in a person aged 18-65 years who received the Ad26.COV2.S COVID-19 vaccine or a placebo. Sequenced material: peripheral blood, taken in a trial of Ad26.COV2.S vaccine versus placebo. J is TRBJ2-7 and V is TRBV7-9; tentative D call: TRBD2 (5 bases). The DNA for the CDR3 is TGTGCCAGCAGCCTAGCCGGGCTAGCCTACGAGCAGTACTTC. Protein: CASSLAGLAYEQYF.